This record looks at one T cell receptor beta chain sequence and its context. What it binds is unknown. Read data end 3 residues before the CDR3 end; the end is taken from the germline J gene. The CDR3 is 14 amino acids. The germline V gene has CDR1 LNHDA and CDR2 SQIVND (reference sequence). These data originate in a study of T cell clonality in common variable immunodeficiency. Profiled with immunoSEQ multiplex PCR; TCRdb holds only in-frame clones, not every one. This sample has 40,000 to 60,000 clones, each found more than once. The study, taken as a whole, reports: Compared with controls, CVID subjects had fewer shared TCRbeta clones.

Sample: peripheral blood mononuclear cells. This receptor was obtained from a person aged 18 to 75 in good health. The chain uses TRBV19 and TRBJ1-2; tentative D call: TRBD1 (6 bases). CDR3 region: CASSSSGRTDTYTF. The CDR3 bases that were read are TGTGCCAGTAGTTCTTCAGGGAGGACAGATACC.